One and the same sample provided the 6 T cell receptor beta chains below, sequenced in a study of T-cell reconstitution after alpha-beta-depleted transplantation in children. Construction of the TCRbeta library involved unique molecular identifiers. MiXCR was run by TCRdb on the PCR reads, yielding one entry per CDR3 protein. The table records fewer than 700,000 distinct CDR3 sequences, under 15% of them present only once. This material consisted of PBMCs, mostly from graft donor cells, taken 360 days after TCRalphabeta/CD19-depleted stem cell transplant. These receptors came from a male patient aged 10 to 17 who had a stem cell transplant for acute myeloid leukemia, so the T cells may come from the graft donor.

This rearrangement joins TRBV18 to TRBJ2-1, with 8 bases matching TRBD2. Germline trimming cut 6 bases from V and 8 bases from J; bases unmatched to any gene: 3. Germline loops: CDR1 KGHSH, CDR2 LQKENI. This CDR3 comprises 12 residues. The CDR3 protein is CASSPGLDEQFF. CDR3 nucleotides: TGTGCCAGCTCCCCGGGACTAGATGAGCAGTTCTTC.

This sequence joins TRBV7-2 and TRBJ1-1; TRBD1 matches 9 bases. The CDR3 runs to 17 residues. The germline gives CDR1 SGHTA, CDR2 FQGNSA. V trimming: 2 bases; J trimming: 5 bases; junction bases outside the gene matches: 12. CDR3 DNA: TGTGCCAGCAGCTTAATGGGACAGGGAACGTTGTGGACTGAAGCTTTCTTT. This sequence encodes CASSLMGQGTLWTEAFF.

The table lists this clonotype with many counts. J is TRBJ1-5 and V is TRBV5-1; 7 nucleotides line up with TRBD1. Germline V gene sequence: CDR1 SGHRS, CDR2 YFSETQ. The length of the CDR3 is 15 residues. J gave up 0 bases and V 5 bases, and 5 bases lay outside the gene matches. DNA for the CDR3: TGCGCCAGCAGACAGGGGAGTTATAGCAATCAGCCCCAGCATTTT. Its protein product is CASRQGSYSNQPQHF.

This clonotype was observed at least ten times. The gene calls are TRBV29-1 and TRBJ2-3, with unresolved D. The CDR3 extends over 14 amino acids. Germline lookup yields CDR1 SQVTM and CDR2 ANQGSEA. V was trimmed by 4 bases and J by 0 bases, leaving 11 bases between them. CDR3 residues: CSVVVGPSTDTQYF. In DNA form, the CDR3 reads TGCAGCGTTGTTGTCGGTCCTAGCACAGATACGCAGTATTTT.

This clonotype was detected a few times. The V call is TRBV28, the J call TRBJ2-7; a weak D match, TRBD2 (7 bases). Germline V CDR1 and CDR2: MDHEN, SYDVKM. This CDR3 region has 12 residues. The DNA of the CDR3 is TGTGCTTGGGCGAGGGGGGGCTACGAGCAGTACTTC. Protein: CAWARGGYEQYF. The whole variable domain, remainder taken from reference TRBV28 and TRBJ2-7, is DVKVTQSSRYLVKRTGEKVFLECVQDMDHENMFWYRQDPGLGLRLIYFSYDVKMKEKGDIPEGYSVSREKKERFSLILESASTNQTSMYLCAWARGGYEQYFGPGTRLTVT.

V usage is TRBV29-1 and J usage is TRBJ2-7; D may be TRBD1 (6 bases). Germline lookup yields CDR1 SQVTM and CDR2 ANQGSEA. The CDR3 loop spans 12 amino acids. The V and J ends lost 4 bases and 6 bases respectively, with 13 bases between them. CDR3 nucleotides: TGCAGCGTTGGTCTGGGGGACACCGAGCAGTACTTC. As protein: CSVGLGDTEQYF.